A selection of T cell receptor beta chains follows, all from one sample in a study of blood T cells in healthy people across ages. TCRdb reprocessed the 5' RACE reads via MiXCR and lists one record per CDR3 protein. The sample includes over 950,000 distinct CDR3 sequences, approximately 50% of them seen just once. The specimen was blood. These TCRs come from a woman aged 55-70 years in good health. The CDR3 runs from the conserved cysteine through the conserved F or W. Each record gives: J gene, V gene, clone size, D gene, CDR3 DNA, CDR3 protein. The D gene is left open where the match is weak. The size of a clone is reported for some rows only, either as once, few or many, or as a class for expanded clones.

j_call: TRBJ1-5; v_call: TRBV4-3; clone_size: few; d_call: NA; cdr3_nt: TGCGCCAGCAGCCAAGATCGGGGTTTGGAGCAGCCCCAGCATTTT; cdr3_aa: CASSQDRGLEQPQHF
j_call: TRBJ1-2; v_call: TRBV7-9; clone_size: few; d_call: NA; cdr3_nt: TGTGCCAGCAGCTTAGAACACAGCTATGGCTACACCTTC; cdr3_aa: CASSLEHSYGYTF
j_call: TRBJ1-4; v_call: TRBV12-3/TRBV12-4; clone_size: NA; d_call: TRBD1; cdr3_nt: TGTGCCAGCAGTTTATGGGCAGGGGGAAATGAAAAACTGTTTTTT; cdr3_aa: CASSLWAGGNEKLFF
j_call: TRBJ2-3; v_call: TRBV9; clone_size: NA; d_call: NA; cdr3_nt: TGTGCCAGCAGCACTCGATCCCGCACAGATACGCAGTATTTT; cdr3_aa: CASSTRSRTDTQYF
j_call: TRBJ1-5; v_call: TRBV20-1; clone_size: NA; d_call: NA; cdr3_nt: TGCAGTGCTGAGGGAAGGGCAGATCAGCCCCAGCATTTT; cdr3_aa: CSAEGRADQPQHF
j_call: TRBJ2-5; v_call: TRBV12-3/TRBV12-4; clone_size: NA; d_call: TRBD2; cdr3_nt: TGTGCCAGCAGTTTGTGGGCTAGCGGAGAGCAAGAGACCCAGTACTTC; cdr3_aa: CASSLWASGEQETQYF
j_call: TRBJ2-5; v_call: TRBV7-2; clone_size: NA; d_call: NA; cdr3_nt: TGTGCCAGCAGCTCCAGCATAGCGGTCCAAGAGACCCAGTACTTC; cdr3_aa: CASSSSIAVQETQYF
j_call: TRBJ2-5; v_call: TRBV12-3/TRBV12-4; clone_size: NA; d_call: NA; cdr3_nt: TGTGCCAGCAGTTTAAACCTCTGGGAGCAGTACTTC; cdr3_aa: CASSLNLWEQYF
j_call: TRBJ2-1; v_call: TRBV6-5; clone_size: NA; d_call: NA; cdr3_nt: TGTGCCAGCAGGAGAGGACGTACCTTAGAGAATGAGCAGTTCTTC; cdr3_aa: CASRRGRTLENEQFF
j_call: TRBJ2-3; v_call: TRBV7-6; clone_size: NA; d_call: NA; cdr3_nt: TGTGCCAGCAGCCCGGGGGTGGGTAGGACAGATACGCAGTATTTT; cdr3_aa: CASSPGVGRTDTQYF
j_call: TRBJ1-6; v_call: TRBV4-1; clone_size: NA; d_call: NA; cdr3_nt: TGCGCCAGCAGCCGAAGCGCTGGGGACGGAGAAGGTTCACCCCTCCACTTT; cdr3_aa: CASSRSAGDGEGSPLHF
j_call: TRBJ2-1; v_call: TRBV9; clone_size: NA; d_call: NA; cdr3_nt: TGTGCCAGCAGCGTAGAGGCCACCTACAATGAGCAGTTCTTC; cdr3_aa: CASSVEATYNEQFF
j_call: TRBJ2-7; v_call: TRBV29-1; clone_size: NA; d_call: NA; cdr3_nt: TGCAGCGTTGAAGTGGACGGCTACGAGCAGTACTTC; cdr3_aa: CSVEVDGYEQYF
j_call: TRBJ2-7; v_call: TRBV27; clone_size: few; d_call: TRBD2; cdr3_nt: TGTGCCAGCAGTTTCGATGGGGTAGCGGGGGCCTACGAGCAGTACTTC; cdr3_aa: CASSFDGVAGAYEQYF
j_call: TRBJ2-6; v_call: TRBV4-1; clone_size: NA; d_call: NA; cdr3_nt: TGCGCCAGCAGCCAGAGGGAGACCTCTGGGGCCAACGTCCTGACTTTC; cdr3_aa: CASSQRETSGANVLTF
j_call: TRBJ1-2; v_call: TRBV29-1; clone_size: few; d_call: NA; cdr3_nt: TGCAGCGTTGTGGGGTGGGGTGGTGGCTACACCTTC; cdr3_aa: CSVVGWGGGYTF
j_call: TRBJ2-7; v_call: TRBV2; clone_size: NA; d_call: NA; cdr3_nt: TGTGCCAGCAGTGAGGTTTCCTCTGGACCAGGGCTCTCCTACGAGCAGTACTTC; cdr3_aa: CASSEVSSGPGLSYEQYF
j_call: TRBJ2-7; v_call: TRBV15; clone_size: NA; d_call: NA; cdr3_nt: TGTGCCACCAGCAGAGTGTGGCAAAACAATGAGCAGTACTTC; cdr3_aa: CATSRVWQNNEQYF
j_call: TRBJ2-5; v_call: TRBV28; clone_size: NA; d_call: TRBD2; cdr3_nt: TGTGCCAGCGGAATAGCGGGTCGGAGAGAGACCCAGTACTTC; cdr3_aa: CASGIAGRRETQYF
j_call: TRBJ1-5; v_call: TRBV12-3/TRBV12-4; clone_size: few; d_call: NA; cdr3_nt: TGTGCCAGCCGGGACACGAATCAGCCCCAGCATTTT; cdr3_aa: CASRDTNQPQHF
j_call: TRBJ2-1; v_call: TRBV3-1; clone_size: NA; d_call: NA; cdr3_nt: TGTGCCGTCCAAAAACGGGGCGGGAATGAGCAGTTCTTC; cdr3_aa: CAVQKRGGNEQFF
j_call: TRBJ1-4; v_call: TRBV3-1; clone_size: NA; d_call: NA; cdr3_nt: TGTGCCAGCAGCCAAGATAGCGGTTTCCCAACGGAACTGTTTTTT; cdr3_aa: CASSQDSGFPTELFF
j_call: TRBJ1-2; v_call: TRBV29-1; clone_size: few; d_call: TRBD1; cdr3_nt: TGCAGCGTTATGGACGGGGCAGGGGGGTATGGCTACACCTTC; cdr3_aa: CSVMDGAGGYGYTF
j_call: TRBJ1-2; v_call: TRBV5-1; clone_size: NA; d_call: NA; cdr3_nt: TGCGCCAGCAGCGCCATCAGTTCTAACTATGGCTACACCTTC; cdr3_aa: CASSAISSNYGYTF
j_call: TRBJ2-7; v_call: TRBV5-6; clone_size: many; d_call: NA; cdr3_nt: TGTGCCAGCAGCTTAGGGAACAGGGCCTACGAGCAGTACTTC; cdr3_aa: CASSLGNRAYEQYF
j_call: TRBJ2-2; v_call: TRBV20-1; clone_size: once; d_call: NA; cdr3_nt: TGCAGTGCCAGAGCAGCTAACACCGGGGAGCTGTTTTTT; cdr3_aa: CSARAANTGELFF
j_call: TRBJ1-6; v_call: TRBV4-1; clone_size: few; d_call: TRBD1; cdr3_nt: TGCGCCAGCAGCCAAATTCTGAGGGGGCCCTATAATTCACCCCTCCACTTT; cdr3_aa: CASSQILRGPYNSPLHF
j_call: TRBJ2-7; v_call: TRBV7-9; clone_size: NA; d_call: NA; cdr3_nt: TGTGCCAGCACTAACGTCCGGGTTTCCTACGAGCAGTACTTC; cdr3_aa: CASTNVRVSYEQYF
j_call: TRBJ2-1; v_call: TRBV10-3; clone_size: NA; d_call: NA; cdr3_nt: TGTGCCATCAGTGAGGGGGGGAGGAATGAGCAGTTCTTC; cdr3_aa: CAISEGGRNEQFF
j_call: TRBJ1-6; v_call: TRBV7-2; clone_size: NA; d_call: NA; cdr3_nt: TGTGCCAGCAGCTTAAGGGGGGGTTCTTCACCCCTCCACTTT; cdr3_aa: CASSLRGGSSPLHF
j_call: TRBJ1-3; v_call: TRBV20-1; clone_size: NA; d_call: NA; cdr3_nt: TGCAGTGTAGGTGGTGGAAACACCATATATTTT; cdr3_aa: CSVGGGNTIYF
j_call: TRBJ2-5; v_call: TRBV11-2; clone_size: few; d_call: TRBD1; cdr3_nt: TGTGCCAGCAGCTTATTGACTTCGGGGACAGGGAGCCAAGAGACCCAGTACTTC; cdr3_aa: CASSLLTSGTGSQETQYF
j_call: TRBJ2-4; v_call: TRBV6-2/TRBV6-3; clone_size: NA; d_call: NA; cdr3_nt: TGTGCCAGCAGTTACTCCCAGGGAGTCATTCAGTACTTC; cdr3_aa: CASSYSQGVIQYF
j_call: TRBJ2-7; v_call: TRBV12-3/TRBV12-4; clone_size: NA; d_call: TRBD1; cdr3_nt: TGTACCAGCAGTTATACTCGACAGGGCAACGAGCAGTACTTC; cdr3_aa: CTSSYTRQGNEQYF
j_call: TRBJ2-7; v_call: TRBV4-2; clone_size: few; d_call: NA; cdr3_nt: TGTGCCAGCAGCCAAGGACAGGACAGTTCCTACGAGCAGTACTTC; cdr3_aa: CASSQGQDSSYEQYF
j_call: TRBJ2-5; v_call: TRBV29-1; clone_size: few; d_call: NA; cdr3_nt: TGCAGCGTTTTATCACGGTACCAAGAGACCCAGTACTTC; cdr3_aa: CSVLSRYQETQYF
j_call: TRBJ2-1; v_call: TRBV20-1; clone_size: NA; d_call: NA; cdr3_nt: TGCAGTGAGCATTGGGTTAGCAGGAGGTCCTACTACAATGAGCAGTTCTTC; cdr3_aa: CSEHWVSRRSYYNEQFF